This T cell receptor beta chain came from a study of spatial heterogeneity in lung cancer. From germline, CDR1 is LNHNV and CDR2 YYDKDF (reference sequence). Trimming cost V 5 bases and J 6 bases, with 11 bases left between them. The CDR3 loop spans 13 amino acids. Time point given: sample taken at primary tumor resection. The donor group consisted of roughly 76 patients who had untreated, early-stage non-small cell lung cancer. On each TCR cDNA molecule, a unique molecular identifier was present. TCRdb re-analysed the 5' RACE reads in MiXCR, keeping a single row per CDR3 protein. The sample includes around 100,000 distinct CDR3 sequences, 4.4% of them seen just once. Overall study findings and caveats: One measure, the expanded intratumoral alpha and beta TCR count, tracked tumor mutation counts.

This clonotype was recorded at least ten times. Its antigen remains unidentified. This chain joins TRBV15 and TRBJ1-5; D may be TRBD1 (5 bases). The specimen comprised lung tumor tissue, sampled at surgery. This sequence originates from a male donor with early-stage non-small cell lung cancer. Here the CDR3 DNA reads TGTGCCACCAGCCTGCAGGGTGGTCAGCCCCAGCATTTT. Protein: CATSLQGGQPQHF.